The clone carrying this T cell receptor beta chain was counted ten times or more. Sequencing libraries for TCR beta were prepared with iRepertoire HTBI primers and Arm-PCR of CDR3 regions. TCRdb reprocessed the multiplex PCR reads via MiXCR and lists one record per CDR3 protein. The sample yields about half a million distinct CDR3 sequences, 12% seen once. The sample is drawn from a study of regulatory T cells in long-lasting Graves disease. Time point reported: newly diagnosed GD, antithyroid drugs for less than 3 months. PBMC RNA was the source of the TCR library. CDR1 SGDLS and CDR2 YYNGEE come from the germline V gene. Trimming stripped 4 bases from V and 6 bases from J, with 16 bases between. The CDR3 extends over 14 amino acids. The data were also submitted as part of a second study, on T cells in Graves' hyperthyroidism and ophthalmopathy.

This rearrangement joins TRBV9 to TRBJ1-1, with D perhaps TRBD1 (6 bases). The sequence was obtained from a young woman with Graves disease. The starting material was peripheral blood mononuclear cells (PBMCs), obtained at new diagnosis, from a patient treated with antithyroid drugs. This CDR3 is CASSRGQSTAEAFF. The CDR3 DNA reads TGTGCCAGCAGCAGAGGACAGTCGACGGCTGAAGCTTTCTTT.